These T cell receptor beta chains were read from a single sample in a study of cytomegalovirus exposure and HLA in healthy donors. TCRdb's table, derived via immunoSEQ multiplex PCR, lists solely in-frame clones and lacks some. In the table there are 200,000 to 250,000 clones, 75% of which are singletons. Sequencing used PBMCs. All receptors derive from a woman in her 30s in good health and CMV-seronegative. Each CDR3 is given with its conserved first and last residue. The D gene is left open where the match is weak. Clone size is not always given. Where it is, it says once, few, many or a class for expanded clones.

v_call	j_call	d_call	clone_size	cdr3_nt	cdr3_aa
TRBV30	TRBJ2-5	TRBD2	.	TGTGCCTGGAGCATAACAAGGACTAGCGGGTTGCAAGAGACCCAGTACTTC	CAWSITRTSGLQETQYF
TRBV6-6	TRBJ1-2	.	.	TGTGCCAGCAGTTCTGGGCTGAATGGCTACACCTTC	CASSSGLNGYTF
TRBV6-5	TRBJ2-7	TRBD1	.	TGTGCCAGCTCCACGTCGACAGGGAACGAGCAGTACTTC	CASSTSTGNEQYF
TRBV5-1	TRBJ2-7	.	.	TGCGCCAGCAGGTCGGGTTGGGGGGAAGACGAGCAGTACTTC	CASRSGWGEDEQYF
TRBV7-8	TRBJ2-2	.	.	TGTGCCAGCAGCCCGGGGGTCTCCGGGGAGCTGTTTTTT	CASSPGVSGELFF
TRBV11-1	TRBJ1-1	TRBD1	.	TGTGCCAGCAGCCGGGACAGGACGACTGAAGCTTTCTTT	CASSRDRTTEAFF
TRBV11-3	TRBJ1-1	.	.	TGTGCCAGCAGCTTAGGGGGCGCGAGCACTGAAGCTTTCTTT	CASSLGGASTEAFF
TRBV11-3	TRBJ2-2	TRBD2	.	TGTGCCAGCAGTTACGTAGCGGGCACCGGGGAGCTGTTTTTT	CASSYVAGTGELFF
TRBV5-5	TRBJ2-7	.	.	TGTGCCAGCAGCTTACTCCCGGACTCCTTCTACGAGCAGTACTTC	CASSLLPDSFYEQYF
TRBV11-2	TRBJ2-1	TRBD1	few	TGTGCCAGCAGCTCTCACCGGGACAGATACAATGAGCAGTTCTTC	CASSSHRDRYNEQFF